These 17 T cell receptor beta chains were sequenced from one sample in a study of cytomegalovirus exposure and HLA in healthy donors. This PCR relied on a set of 60 Vbeta primers and 13 Jbeta primers. The protocol was immunoSEQ multiplex PCR, while the TCRdb copy is restricted to in-frame clones and leaves out a portion. In the table there are 84,000 or so clones, about 80% of which are singletons. Sequencing was carried out using PBMCs. Receptors originate from a man aged 45-60 years in good health and CMV-seronegative.

This clone was detected only a few times. The chain employs TRBV4-1 and TRBJ2-5; 8 bases align to TRBD2. The CDR3 consists of 14 residues. The germline CDR1 and CDR2 sequences are MGHRA and YSYEKL. Trimming cost V 4 bases and J 1 base; bases outside gene matches: 2. The CDR3 sequence: CASSLTSAQETQYF. The CDR3 DNA reads as TGCGCCAGCAGCCTGACTAGCGCCCAAGAGACCCAGTACTTC.

This clone was picked up a small number of times. The chain combines TRBV6-6 with TRBJ1-1; no firm D call. Germline V gene data show CDR1 as MNHNY and CDR2 as SVGAGI (reference sequence). CDR3 length: 12 residues. Trimming took 6 bases from V and 5 from J, leaving 10 bases between them. CDR3: CASSPQTTEAFF. The CDR3 coding sequence is TGTGCCAGCAGCCCGCAGACAACTGAAGCTTTCTTT.

J is TRBJ1-6 and V is TRBV10-2; no clear D. Germline V gene data show CDR1 as WSHSY and CDR2 as SAAADI. The CDR3 is 15 amino acids. The V gene lost 2 bases and the J gene lost 3 bases, with 8 bases spanning the gap. Written as DNA, the CDR3 is TGCGCCAGCAGTGAGGGGCAGATCTATAATTCACCCCTCCACTTT. It yields the protein CASSEGQIYNSPLHF.

This clone was observed once. This chain connects TRBV11-2 to TRBJ2-7; D perhaps matches TRBD2 (5 bases). The germline V gene has CDR1 SGHAT and CDR2 FQNNGV. V lost 8 bases and J 0 bases, leaving 14 bases between the germline ends. The CDR3 length is 14 residues. The CDR3 reads CASQAQRSSYEQYF. The CDR3 DNA reads TGTGCCAGCCAAGCCCAGCGGAGCTCCTACGAGCAGTACTTC.

This sequence joins TRBV25-1 and TRBJ1-5; the match to TRBD1 covers 9 bases. The CDR3 runs 14 residues. Unmatched junction bases numbered 5, after V lost 4 bases and J lost 7 bases. CDR1 and CDR2 from the germline V gene are MGHDK and SYGVNS. CDR3 coding DNA: TGTGCCAGCAGTGGGGGGACAGGGAAGCAGCCCCAGCATTTT. The encoded protein is CASSGGTGKQPQHF.

The CDR3 protein is CASRQYRYYYDEQYF. CDR3 bases: TGTGCCAGCAGGCAATACAGGTATTACTACGACGAGCAGTACTTC. The rearrangement joins TRBV6-1 to TRBJ2-7, with a possible D match to TRBD1 (5 bases). The CDR3 is 15 amino acids. Germline values: CDR1 MNHNS, CDR2 SASEGT. V lost 6 bases and J 5 bases, leaving 20 bases between the germline ends.

The chain has TRBV15 and TRBJ2-5; 8 bases line up with TRBD2. Losses at the gene ends were 6 bases for V and 1 base for J; bases not matched to a gene: 4. This CDR3 comprises 14 residues. Per germline, CDR1 LNHNV and CDR2 YYDKDF (reference sequence). CDR3 coding DNA: TGTGCCACCAGTATAGCGGGGCCCCAAGAGACCCAGTACTTC. Encoded protein: CATSIAGPQETQYF.

V and J are TRBV7-6 and TRBJ1-1, with D perhaps TRBD1 (6 bases). This CDR3 has 15 residues. V was clipped by 5 bases and J by 0 bases, with 13 bases between them. Looked up from germline, CDR1 is SGHVS and CDR2 is FNYEAQ. CDR3 nucleotides: TGTGCCAGCAGCATGCCGACAGGAATGAACACTGAAGCTTTCTTT. This encodes CASSMPTGMNTEAFF.

The rearrangement links TRBV6-5 to TRBJ1-6, with 8 nucleotides matching TRBD1. CDR1 and CDR2 from the germline V gene are MNHEY and SVGAGI. CDR3 size: 15 residues. V was clipped by 6 bases and J by 14 bases; unmatched bases: 15. CDR3 amino acids: CASRGWVLQGGSLHF. CDR3 in DNA: TGTGCCAGCAGGGGTTGGGTTTTACAGGGGGGATCCCTCCACTTT.

V usage is TRBV30 and J usage is TRBJ1-2, with D uncertain. CDR3 length: 12 residues. Between the trimmed V and J ends, which lost 1 base and 5 bases, there was a span of 8 bases. Per germline, CDR1 GTSNPN and CDR2 SVGIG (reference sequence). Here the CDR3 DNA reads TGTGCCTGGAGTGCAGGTAGATATGGCTACACCTTC. It yields the protein CAWSAGRYGYTF.

The chain uses TRBV6-6 and TRBJ1-2, with 8 bases lining up with TRBD1. Trimming removed 4 bases from V and 3 bases from J; junction bases left unmatched: 7. The CDR3 consists of 15 residues. The germline V gene has CDR1 MNHNY and CDR2 SVGAGI (reference sequence). The CDR3 coding sequence is TGTGCCAGCAGTTCTAGACAGGGGACGTACTATGGCTACACCTTC. This gives the protein CASSSRQGTYYGYTF.

The chain carries TRBV9 and TRBJ2-7; 11 bases agree with TRBD2. The CDR3 spans 16 residues. Germline V gives CDR1 SGDLS, CDR2 YYNGEE. The V segment lost 2 bases and the J segment 7 bases; nucleotides outside the gene matches: 11. The CDR3 here is CASSVGASGGNREQYF. The CDR3 DNA reads TGTGCCAGCAGCGTCGGGGCTAGCGGGGGGAATAGGGAGCAGTACTTC. Looking up the rest from reference TRBV9 and TRBJ2-7 gives the full variable domain: DSGVTQTPKHLITATGQRVTLRCSPRSGDLSVYWYQQSLDQGLQFLIQYYNGEERAKGNILERFSAQQFPDLHSELNLSSLELGDSALYFCASSVGASGGNREQYFGPGTRLTVT.

The rearrangement uses TRBV5-1 and TRBJ2-3; maybe TRBD2 (7 bases). CDR1 is SGHRS, CDR2 YFSETQ, per germline. Trimming pared 3 bases from V and 7 bases from J, leaving 21 bases between. The CDR3 spans 16 residues. In DNA form, the CDR3 reads TGCGCCAGCAGCTACGCACGGGGGGCGGCATTAAATACGCAGTATTTT. It codes for CASSYARGAALNTQYF.

The chain recombines TRBV5-1 with TRBJ1-1, with 7 nucleotides matching TRBD1. The V gene end was trimmed by 0 bases and the J gene end by 4 bases; junction bases not matched to a gene: 9. CDR1 SGHRS and CDR2 YFSETQ come from the germline V gene. The CDR3 has 16 amino acids. CDR3 sequence: CASSLGWQGGATEAFF. DNA for the CDR3: TGCGCCAGCAGCTTGGGCTGGCAGGGGGGAGCCACTGAAGCTTTCTTT.

On this clone itself: Sequence at one end of the junction differs from germline and may be a read error. The chain links TRBV9 to TRBJ1-3; 8 bases line up with TRBD1. CDR1 SGDLS and CDR2 YYNGEE come from the germline V gene. The CDR3 is 15 residues long. The CDR3 nucleotides are TGTGCCAGCAGCACAGGGACAGGAGGTCGAAACGCCATATATTTT. It specifies CASSTGTGGRNAIYF.

This clone was found once. The chain couples TRBV11-2 to TRBJ1-1, with 9 bases lining up with TRBD1. J lost 4 bases, V lost 5 bases, and 5 bases had no gene match. This CDR3 region has 14 residues. Per germline, CDR1 SGHAT and CDR2 FQNNGV. The CDR3 spells CASSIRQGGTEAFF. CDR3 sequence (DNA): TGTGCCAGCAGCATTCGACAGGGGGGCACTGAAGCTTTCTTT.

The chain has TRBV2 and TRBJ2-1; 7 bases fit TRBD1. Germline V gene sequence: CDR1 SNHLY, CDR2 FYNNEI. The CDR3 is 15 amino acids. The J segment lost 4 bases and the V segment lost 7 bases, leaving 10 bases of the junction unmatched. The CDR3 here is CASTLRQGRYNEQFF. The CDR3 region has the DNA TGTGCCAGCACCCTGAGACAGGGCCGTTACAATGAGCAGTTCTTC.